The entry that follows covers one TCR beta chain sequence. Authors of the study amplified TCR beta CDR3 regions from RNA transcripts. The TCR CDR3 first-round RT-PCR relied on the HTBI primer set. TCRdb re-analysed the multiplex PCR reads in MiXCR, keeping a single row per CDR3 protein. Altogether over 400,000 distinct CDR3 sequences are present, 22% being singletons, with the ten largest covering less than 65%. The data belong to a study of T cells in Graves' hyperthyroidism and ophthalmopathy. Study-wide background: Peripheral blood was taken when the disease was first diagnosed, before any treatment began.

CDR1 and CDR2 (germline): SGHNT, YENEEA. The CDR3 contains 13 residues. V was pared by 5 bases and J by 5 bases, with 12 bases between. The sequence came from a woman in her sixties or seventies with Graves' ophthalmopathy. J is TRBJ2-5 and V is TRBV11-3; D is unresolved. Sequenced material: blood. CDR3 coding DNA: TGTGCCAGCAGCCCGGACCCGGCGGAGACCCAGTACTTC. Its translation: CASSPDPAETQYF.